This T cell receptor (beta chain) was obtained from a study of T cell repertoires in cytomegalovirus infection. About the research overall: Selection of CMV epitopes for the study included recently identified HLA-C-restricted and well-studied HLA-B-restricted ones. The public TCR beta signatures pointed to both CMV infection and matching HLA type.

Study results and caveats: Summed frequency of shared TCR beta families picked out CMV carriers who also had the relevant HLA. Clonotypes of TCR beta that were HLA-C-restricted and CMV-specific dominated the ex vivo response.

TCRdb recomputed calls from the reads with MiXCR, one row per CDR3 protein. Of roughly 990,000 distinct CDR3 sequences in the sample, less than 40% were seen once. Regarding this clonotype: The antigen remains undetermined. Likely a read error: the CDR3 ends without its conserved phenylalanine or tryptophan.

V was pared by 10 bases and J by 7 bases, with 13 bases between. This CDR3 comprises 11 residues. Per germline, CDR1 SGHVS and CDR2 FQNEAQ. This TCR was recovered from a human donor in good health (CMV status not recorded). Some clones in this sample may be carry-over from other donors' samples. The material was cultured CD8+ T cells from PBMCs, obtained from culture after CMV antigen stimulation. The chain is built from TRBV7-8 and TRBJ1-1; D unresolved. This chain's CDR3 is CATFERSEAFS. CDR3 DNA sequence: TGTGCCACTTTCGAGAGGAGTGAAGCTTTCTCT.